This T cell receptor beta chain appears in the sequencing data of a study of CD8+ T cells in alopecia areata. Following RNA extraction, reverse transcription yielded cDNA that acted as the sequencing template. Generated by immunoSEQ multiplex PCR, the TCRdb table keeps only in-frame clones and is missing some. The sample lists 150,000 to 200,000 clones; less than 65% were seen once. The treatment was: oral pan-JAK inhibitor, 5-10 mg twice daily. In germline, CDR1 is LNHDA, CDR2 SQIVND (reference sequence). The CDR3 sequence is 16 residues long. With 0 bases removed from V and 6 bases from J, the gap between germline ends came to 18 bases.

The sample in question was CD4+ T cells sorted from blood, obtained at week 24, from a patient treated with tofacitinib. The chain links TRBV19 to TRBJ2-7; D is unresolved. The clonotype was recovered from a human donor with alopecia areata. The CDR3 loop is CASSIDPTPAKGEQYF. The DNA of the CDR3 is TGTGCCAGTAGTATAGATCCCACACCCGCGAAGGGCGAGCAGTACTTC. The variable domain in full, completed from reference TRBV19 and TRBJ2-7, reads DGGITQSPKYLFRKEGQNVTLSCEQNLNHDAMYWYRQDPGQGLRLIYYSQIVNDFQKGDIAEGYSVSREKKESFPLTVTSAQKNPTAFYLCASSIDPTPAKGEQYFGPGTRLTVT.